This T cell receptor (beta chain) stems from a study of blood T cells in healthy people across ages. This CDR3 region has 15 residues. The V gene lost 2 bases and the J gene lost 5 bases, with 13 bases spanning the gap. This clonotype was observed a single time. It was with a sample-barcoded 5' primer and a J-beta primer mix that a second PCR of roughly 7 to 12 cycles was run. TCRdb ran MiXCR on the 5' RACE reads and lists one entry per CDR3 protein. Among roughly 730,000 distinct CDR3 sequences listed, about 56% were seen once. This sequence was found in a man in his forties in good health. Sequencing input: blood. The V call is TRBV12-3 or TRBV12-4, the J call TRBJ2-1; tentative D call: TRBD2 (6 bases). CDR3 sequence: CASSLMAGFNNEQFF. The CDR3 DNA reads TGTGCCAGCAGTTTAATGGCGGGGTTTAACAATGAGCAGTTCTTC.